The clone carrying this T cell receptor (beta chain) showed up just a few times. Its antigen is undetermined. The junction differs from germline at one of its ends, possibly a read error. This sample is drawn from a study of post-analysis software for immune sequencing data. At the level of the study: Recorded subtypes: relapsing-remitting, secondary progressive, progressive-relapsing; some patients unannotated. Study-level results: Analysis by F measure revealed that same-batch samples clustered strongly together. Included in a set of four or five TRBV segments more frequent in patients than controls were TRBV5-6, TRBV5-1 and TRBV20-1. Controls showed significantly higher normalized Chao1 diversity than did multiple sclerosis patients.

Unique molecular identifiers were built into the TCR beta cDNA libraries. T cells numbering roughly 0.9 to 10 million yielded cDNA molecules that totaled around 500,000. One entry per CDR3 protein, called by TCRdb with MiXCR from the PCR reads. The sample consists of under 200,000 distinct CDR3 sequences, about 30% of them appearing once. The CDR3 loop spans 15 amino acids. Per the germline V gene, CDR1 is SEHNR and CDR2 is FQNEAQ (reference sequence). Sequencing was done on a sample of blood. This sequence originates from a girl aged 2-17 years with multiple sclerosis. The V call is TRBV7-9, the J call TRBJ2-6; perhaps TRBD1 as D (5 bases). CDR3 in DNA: TGTGCCAGCAGCCCCCGTAACTCTGGGGCCAACGTCCGGACTTTC. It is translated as CASSPRNSGANVRTF.